A selection of T cell receptor beta chains follows, all from one sample in a study of identical twins. TCRdb passed the 5' RACE reads through MiXCR, listing each CDR3 protein once. The sample lists 1.5 million to 2 million distinct CDR3 sequences; under 35% were seen once. The specimen was cord blood. The receptor set was obtained from a newborn girl in good health. CDR3s include the opening cysteine and the closing phenylalanine or tryptophan. The D gene is left open where the match is weak. Not every row has a clone size; where given, it reads once, few, many or a size class.

few | TRBJ2-3 | - | TRBV4-2 | TGTGCCAGCAGCCAAGAGTTCGGCACAGATACGCAGTATTTT | CASSQEFGTDTQYF
- | TRBJ2-1 | - | TRBV5-1 | TGCGCCAGCAGCTTGGATCCGGTCCATAGCTCCTACAATGAGCAGTTCTTC | CASSLDPVHSSYNEQFF
- | TRBJ2-3 | - | TRBV2 | TGTGCCAGCAGTGAGATGGGGGTATGGGGCACAGATACGCAGTATTTT | CASSEMGVWGTDTQYF
- | TRBJ1-5 | - | TRBV21-1 | TGTGCCCATTTTGAGGAGGACAATCAGCCCCAGCATTTT | CAHFEEDNQPQHF
- | TRBJ1-1 | - | TRBV5-1 | TGCGCCAGCAGCTTCCGGGCGGACACTGAAGCTTTCTTT | CASSFRADTEAFF
- | TRBJ1-4 | TRBD1 | TRBV15 | TGTGCCACCAGCAGAGCTCGGTCTTGGGACAGGGAGAATGAAAAACTGTTTTTT | CATSRARSWDRENEKLFF
- | TRBJ2-5 | - | TRBV10-3 | TGTGCCATCACCCAACGCCGAGCCTTCGGAGAGACCCAGTACTTC | CAITQRRAFGETQYF
once | TRBJ1-1 | - | TRBV2 | TGTGCCAGCAGTGGGGGGCCCTCCTTGAACACTGAAGCTTTCTTT | CASSGGPSLNTEAFF
- | TRBJ1-2 | TRBD1 | TRBV5-6 | TGTGCCAGCAGCCCCGACAGGGGATCGGGTGGCTACACCTTC | CASSPDRGSGGYTF
- | TRBJ2-1 | TRBD1 | TRBV12-3/TRBV12-4 | TGTGCCAGCACAAGACAGGGGCAGAGCTCCTACAATGAGCAGTTCTTC | CASTRQGQSSYNEQFF
few | TRBJ2-2 | - | TRBV10-3 | TGTGCCATCACCGGTCATAACACCGGGGAGCTGTTTTTT | CAITGHNTGELFF
few | TRBJ2-7 | - | TRBV12-3/TRBV12-4 | TGTGCCAGCCGAATGGACCTCTCCTCCTACGAGCAGTACTTC | CASRMDLSSYEQYF
- | TRBJ2-4 | - | TRBV3-1 | TGTGCCAGCAGCCAAAGAACAGGGAAAAACATTCAGTACTTC | CASSQRTGKNIQYF
- | TRBJ2-2 | - | TRBV5-1 | TGCGCCAGCAGCTTGGTTATCGGCTCGAACACCGGGGAGCTGTTTTTT | CASSLVIGSNTGELFF
few | TRBJ2-5 | TRBD2 | TRBV29-1 | TGCAGCGGGGGACTACCAGCCTACGACCAGCAGTACTTC | CSGGLPAYDQQYF
once | TRBJ2-4 | - | TRBV7-2 | TGTGCCAGCAGCTTAAACGGGCGGGGGCCGTACATTCAGTACTTC | CASSLNGRGPYIQYF
- | TRBJ1-2 | - | TRBV29-1 | TGCAGCGTTGAGAGGGGCGTCTATGGCTACACCTTC | CSVERGVYGYTF
few | TRBJ2-3 | - | TRBV7-8 | TGTGCCAGCAGCTTACTCACGGGGGCAGGGGCGCAGTATTTT | CASSLLTGAGAQYF
- | TRBJ2-1 | - | TRBV20-1 | TGCAGTGCTAGTTTGTCTAACTCCTACAATGAGCAGTTCTTC | CSASLSNSYNEQFF
- | TRBJ2-3 | TRBD2 | TRBV15 | TGTGCCACCAGCAGAGCCTGGACTAGCGAGCCTGTGGTCACAGATACGCAGTATTTT | CATSRAWTSEPVVTDTQYF
- | TRBJ1-2 | TRBD1 | TRBV20-1 | TGCAGTACCACCGGGACAGGGGGCACTAGGGGGTATGGCTACACCTTC | CSTTGTGGTRGYGYTF
- | TRBJ1-2 | - | TRBV6-1 | TGTGCCAGCAGTGCACCCGACAGGACCTATGGCTACACCTTC | CASSAPDRTYGYTF
few | TRBJ2-7 | - | TRBV11-2 | TGTGCCAGCAGGAGAACAGGGAAGGTCTCCTACGAGCAGTACTTC | CASRRTGKVSYEQYF
- | TRBJ1-3 | - | TRBV4-1 | TGCGCCAGCAGCCACCCGCCCCGGGCCTACTCTGGAAACACCATATATTTT | CASSHPPRAYSGNTIYF
- | TRBJ1-1 | - | TRBV20-1 | TGCGGTATCAGGAACACTGAAGCTTTCTTT | CGIRNTEAFF
many | TRBJ2-1 | TRBD2 | TRBV12-5 | TGTGCTAGTGGCCTTAGCGGGAGTTCGCAGTTCTTC | CASGLSGSSQFF
- | TRBJ2-1 | TRBD2 | TRBV6-2/TRBV6-3 | TGTGCCAGCAATACTAGCGGGAGCGGCCCCTACTGGAATGAGCAGTTCTTC | CASNTSGSGPYWNEQFF
- | TRBJ2-5 | - | TRBV21-1 | TGTGCCAGCAGCAAATCTCCTAGCGACGGAGAGACCCAGTACTTC | CASSKSPSDGETQYF
- | TRBJ1-1 | - | TRBV6-1 | TGTGCCAGCAGTGGGCCCCCCGGAGGAACTGAAGCTTTCTTT | CASSGPPGGTEAFF
few | TRBJ2-2 | - | TRBV29-1 | TGCAGCGCTGCGTGGAACACCGGGGAGCTGTTTTTT | CSAAWNTGELFF
- | TRBJ2-2 | - | TRBV12-3/TRBV12-4 | TGTGCCAGCAGTTTACGGGGGGCTAAGGGGGAGCTGTTTTTT | CASSLRGAKGELFF
- | TRBJ2-2 | - | TRBV11-2 | TGTGCCAGCAGCTTAGAGGGCAGGGCTAAGCTGTTTTTT | CASSLEGRAKLFF
- | TRBJ1-2 | - | TRBV21-1 | TGTGCCAGCAAGGAGGGGAGCTACACCTTC | CASKEGSYTF
- | TRBJ2-1 | - | TRBV20-1 | TGCAGTGCTAGTATGGGCGGGGACCACCAAGAGACCCAGTTCTTC | CSASMGGDHQETQFF
- | TRBJ2-7 | TRBD2 | TRBV20-1 | TGCAGTGCTAACGGCCTAGCGGGTCGGTCCTACGAGCAGTACTTC | CSANGLAGRSYEQYF
- | TRBJ2-4 | - | TRBV2 | TGTGCCAGCAGTGAAGACCCGGGATTAGCCAAGAACATTCAGTACTTC | CASSEDPGLAKNIQYF
once | TRBJ2-5 | TRBD1 | TRBV28 | TGTGCCAGCCGACACCGGGACAGGTACCAAGAGACCCAGTACTTC | CASRHRDRYQETQYF
- | TRBJ2-3 | - | TRBV20-1 | TGCAGTGCTAGACTAGGAGGGGGGGAATATACGCAGTATTTT | CSARLGGGEYTQYF
- | TRBJ2-3 | - | TRBV20-1 | TGCAGAGCTAGTCTGGGGGGTTATAGCACAGATACGCAGTATTTT | CRASLGGYSTDTQYF
many | TRBJ2-7 | TRBD2 | TRBV6-2/TRBV6-3 | TGTGCCAGCACTCGTGCGGGGGGCCCCTACGAGCAGTACTTC | CASTRAGGPYEQYF